This T cell receptor (beta chain) was sequenced in a study of long-term antiretroviral therapy in people with HIV. A v3.0 immunoSEQ assay was performed at survey level. Some clones are missing from TCRdb's copy, which holds only in-frame ones; the method was immunoSEQ multiplex PCR. This table has some 35,000 clones, 94% appearing once. The source is a woman in her forties or fifties with HIV. This specimen was unsorted PBMCs, taken more than 5 years after starting antiretroviral therapy.

The CDR3 loop reads CASTGTIGTGELFF. The CDR3 DNA sequence: TGTGCCAGCACCGGGACTATAGGAACCGGGGAGCTGTTTTTT. The chain uses TRBV11-2 and TRBJ2-2, with 7 bases aligning to TRBD2. The length of the CDR3 is 14 residues. J lost 5 bases, V lost 7 bases, and 7 bases had no gene match. CDR1 and CDR2 from the germline V gene are SGHAT and FQNNGV.